This TCR beta chain was captured by sequencing in a study of shared clonotypes between healthy human individuals. Study details: CD4 naive and CD4 memory each took three plates per donor, while CD8 naive took two and CD8 memory one. Study-level points and caveats: Incompleteness in sorted-subset sequencing, despite large depth, was shown by rarefaction.

Assay: immunoSEQ multiplex PCR; the TCRdb copy retains only in-frame clones and omits some. The sample contains 950,000 to 1,100,000 clones, about four fifths of which appear only once. Concerning this clone itself: The antigen remains unidentified.

V shed 6 bases and J shed 2 bases, with 14 bases lying between them. In germline, CDR1 is MDHEN, CDR2 SYDVKM. This CDR3 is 15 amino acids long. J is TRBJ1-5 and V is TRBV28, with D maybe TRBD1 (5 bases). Sample: memory CD4+ T cells from PBMCs. Subset given: CD45RA-negative fraction. The receptor comes from a man aged 18-30 years in good health. Some clones in this sample may be carry-over from other donors' samples. CDR3 DNA: TGTGCCAGCAGCCCGGGGGTTTTTGGCAATCAGCCCCAGCATTTT. It translates to CASSPGVFGNQPQHF.